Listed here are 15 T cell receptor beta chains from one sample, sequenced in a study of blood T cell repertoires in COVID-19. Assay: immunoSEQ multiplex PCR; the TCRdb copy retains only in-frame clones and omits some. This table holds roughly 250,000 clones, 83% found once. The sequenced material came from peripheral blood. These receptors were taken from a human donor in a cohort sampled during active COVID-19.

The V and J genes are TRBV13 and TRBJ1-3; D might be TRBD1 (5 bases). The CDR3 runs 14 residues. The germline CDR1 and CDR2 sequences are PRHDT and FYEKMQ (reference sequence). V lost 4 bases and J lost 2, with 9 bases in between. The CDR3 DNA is TGTGCCAGCAGCTCTGGACATCCTGGAAACACCATATATTTT. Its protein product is CASSSGHPGNTIYF. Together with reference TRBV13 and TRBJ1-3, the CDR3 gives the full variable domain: AAGVIQSPRHLIKEKRETATLKCYPIPRHDTVYWYQQGPGQDPQFLISFYEKMQSDKGSIPDRFSAQQFSDYHSELNMSSLELGDSALYFCASSSGHPGNTIYFGEGSWLTVV.

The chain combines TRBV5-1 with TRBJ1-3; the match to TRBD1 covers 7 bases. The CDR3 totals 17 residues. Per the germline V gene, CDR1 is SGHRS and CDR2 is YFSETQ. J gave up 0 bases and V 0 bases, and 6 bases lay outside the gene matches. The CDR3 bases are TGCGCCAGCAGCTTGGAAGCCAGGGGGTACTCTGGAAACACCATATATTTT. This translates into CASSLEARGYSGNTIYF.

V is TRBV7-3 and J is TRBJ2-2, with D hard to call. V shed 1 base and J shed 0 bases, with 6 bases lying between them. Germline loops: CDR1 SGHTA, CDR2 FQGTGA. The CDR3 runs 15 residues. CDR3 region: CASSLSLSNTGELFF. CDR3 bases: TGTGCCAGCAGCTTAAGTCTTTCGAACACCGGGGAGCTGTTTTTT.

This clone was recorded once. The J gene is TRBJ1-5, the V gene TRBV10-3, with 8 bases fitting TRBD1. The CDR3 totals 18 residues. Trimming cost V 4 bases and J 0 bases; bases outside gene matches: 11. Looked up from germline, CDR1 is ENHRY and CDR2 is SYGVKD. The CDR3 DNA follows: TGTGCCATCAGTGGGGGCCCTGACAGGGGAAATAGCAATCAGCCCCAGCATTTT. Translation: CAISGGPDRGNSNQPQHF.

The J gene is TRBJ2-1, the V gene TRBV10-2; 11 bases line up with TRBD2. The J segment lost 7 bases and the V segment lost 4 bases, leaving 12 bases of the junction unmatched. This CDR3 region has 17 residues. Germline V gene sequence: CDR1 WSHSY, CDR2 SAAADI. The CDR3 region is CASSVTSGSHRGNEQFF. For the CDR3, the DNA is TGCGCCAGCAGTGTTACTAGCGGGAGCCATCGGGGTAATGAGCAGTTCTTC.

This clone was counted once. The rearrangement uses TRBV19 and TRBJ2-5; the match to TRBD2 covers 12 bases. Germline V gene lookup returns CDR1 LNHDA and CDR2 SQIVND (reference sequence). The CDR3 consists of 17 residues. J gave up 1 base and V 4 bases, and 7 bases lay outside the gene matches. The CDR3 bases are TGTGCCAGTAGTAGCGAGGGGACTAGCGGGTTCCAAGAGACCCAGTACTTC. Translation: CASSSEGTSGFQETQYF.

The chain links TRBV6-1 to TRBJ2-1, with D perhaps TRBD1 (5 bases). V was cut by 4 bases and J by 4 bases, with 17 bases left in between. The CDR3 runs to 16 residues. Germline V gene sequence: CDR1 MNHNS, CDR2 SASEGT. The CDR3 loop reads CASSVFQGSSYNEQFF. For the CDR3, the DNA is TGTGCCAGCAGTGTTTTTCAGGGTAGTTCGTACAATGAGCAGTTCTTC.

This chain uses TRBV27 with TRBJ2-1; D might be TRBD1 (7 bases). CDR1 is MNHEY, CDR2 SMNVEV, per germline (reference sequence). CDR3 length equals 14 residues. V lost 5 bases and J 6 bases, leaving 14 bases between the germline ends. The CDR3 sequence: CASSPRGALNEQFF. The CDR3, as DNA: TGTGCCAGCAGTCCCAGGGGGGCTCTCAATGAGCAGTTCTTC.

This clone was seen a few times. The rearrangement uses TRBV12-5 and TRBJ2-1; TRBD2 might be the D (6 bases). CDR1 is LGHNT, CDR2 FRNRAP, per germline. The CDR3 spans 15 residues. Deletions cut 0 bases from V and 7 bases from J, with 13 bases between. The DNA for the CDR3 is TGTGCTAGTGGTTTGGTATTACCGGGAGTTAATGAGCAGTTCTTC. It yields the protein CASGLVLPGVNEQFF.

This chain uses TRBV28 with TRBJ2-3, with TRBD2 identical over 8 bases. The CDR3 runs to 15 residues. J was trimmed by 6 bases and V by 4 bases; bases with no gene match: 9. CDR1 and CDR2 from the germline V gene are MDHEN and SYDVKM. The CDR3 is CASSSPGGPADTQYF. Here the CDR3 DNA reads TGTGCCAGCAGTTCCCCGGGAGGGCCCGCGGATACGCAGTATTTT.

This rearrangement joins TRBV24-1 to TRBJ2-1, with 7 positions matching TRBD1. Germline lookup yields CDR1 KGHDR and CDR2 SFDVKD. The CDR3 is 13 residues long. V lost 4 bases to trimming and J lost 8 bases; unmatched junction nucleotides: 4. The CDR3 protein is CATSDPTGDEQFF. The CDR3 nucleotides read TGTGCCACCAGTGACCCCACAGGGGATGAGCAGTTCTTC.

DNA of the CDR3: TGTGCCATCAGTGCCGGACAGGGCGGGGAAAAACTGTTTTTT. Protein: CAISAGQGGEKLFF. This sequence joins TRBV10-3 and TRBJ1-4, with 8 bases identical to TRBD1. Trimming cost V 4 bases and J 8 bases; bases outside gene matches: 6. From germline, CDR1 is ENHRY and CDR2 SYGVKD. This CDR3 region has 14 residues.

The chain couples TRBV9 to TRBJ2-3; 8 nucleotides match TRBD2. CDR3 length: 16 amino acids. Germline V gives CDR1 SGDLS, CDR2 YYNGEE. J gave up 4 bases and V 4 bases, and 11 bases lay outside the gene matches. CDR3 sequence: CASSPRERGGADTQYF. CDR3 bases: TGTGCCAGCAGCCCCCGTGAACGGGGGGGGGCAGATACGCAGTATTTT.

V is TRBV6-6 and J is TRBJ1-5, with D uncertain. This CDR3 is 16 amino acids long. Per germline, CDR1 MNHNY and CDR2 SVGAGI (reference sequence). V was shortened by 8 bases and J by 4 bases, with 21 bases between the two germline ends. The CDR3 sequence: CASRVLGTALNQPQHF. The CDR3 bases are TGTGCCAGCCGAGTTTTAGGTACAGCCCTAAATCAGCCCCAGCATTTT.

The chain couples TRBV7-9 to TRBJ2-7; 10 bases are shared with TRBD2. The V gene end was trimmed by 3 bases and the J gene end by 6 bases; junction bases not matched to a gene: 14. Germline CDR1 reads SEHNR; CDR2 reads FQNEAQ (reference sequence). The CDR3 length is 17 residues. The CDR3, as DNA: TGTGCCAGCAGCTTTCCTAGCGGGAGTTTAGAGGCATCCGAGCAGTACTTC. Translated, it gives CASSFPSGSLEASEQYF.